This section outlines one TCR beta chain sequence together with its context. Its antigen remains unidentified. These data come from a study of T cell responses to AZD1222 COVID-19 vaccine. Study results and limitations: Baseline seropositives among AZD1222 recipients totaled only five to seven. White British donors predominated, females outnumbered males, and clonal diversity was possibly underestimated.

Sequenced by immunoSEQ multiplex PCR; TCRdb stores in-frame clones only, minus some. The sample includes about 110,000 clones, 70% to 90% of them seen just once. There are 14 residues in the CDR3. Germline V gives CDR1 LNHDA, CDR2 SQIVND (reference sequence). J gave up 5 bases and V 5 bases, and 6 bases lay outside the gene matches. This receptor was taken from an adult who received the AZD1222 COVID-19 vaccine. The source material was peripheral blood, sampled 28 days after the second AZD1222 dose. The chain couples TRBV19 to TRBJ2-1; 7 nucleotides agree with TRBD2. The CDR3 DNA reads TGTGCCAGTAGTGGGGCTAGCGGACACAATGAGCAGTTCTTC. This translates into CASSGASGHNEQFF. Based on the CDR3 plus reference TRBV19 and TRBJ2-1, the full variable domain is DGGITQSPKYLFRKEGQNVTLSCEQNLNHDAMYWYRQDPGQGLRLIYYSQIVNDFQKGDIAEGYSVSREKKESFPLTVTSAQKNPTAFYLCASSGASGHNEQFFGPGTRLTVL.